This T cell receptor (beta chain) was captured in a study of a mutant IDH1 vaccine in newly diagnosed glioma. The time point denotes: week 47, end of study. The investigators gave 300 ug of mutant IDH1 20-mer peptide in each vaccine dose, together with topical imiquimod. The sample holds one count of this clone. Its antigen is still unknown. The data were produced by immunoSEQ multiplex PCR, yet TCRdb's version contains in-frame clones alone and is incomplete. Here the sample spans 30,000 to 40,000 clones, 80% to 95% being singletons. The TCR sequence derives from a woman in her thirties or forties with glioma. Sequencing used PBMCs, obtained from a glioma patient whose treatment included an IDH1 peptide vaccine.

CDR3 sequence reads: CASSPGQGRTGELFF. As DNA, the CDR3 is TGCGCCAGCAGCCCTGGACAGGGGCGCACCGGGGAGCTGTTTTTT. This chain uses TRBV5-1 with TRBJ2-2, with 9 bases fitting TRBD1. The CDR3 covers 15 residues. Germline V gives CDR1 SGHRS, CDR2 YFSETQ. V gave up 4 bases and J gave up 4 bases; unmatched junction bases: 5.